This is a list of T cell receptor beta chains from one sample in a study of T cells after yellow fever vaccination. MiXCR was run by TCRdb on the 5' RACE reads, yielding one entry per CDR3 protein. The sample gives some 550,000 distinct CDR3 sequences, around 21% of which show up once; around an eighth is in the top ten. The sample was PBMCs, taken 15 days after the yellow fever booster vaccination. The receptors here all came from a man aged 25-45 years who received the YFV17D yellow fever vaccine. Both conserved end residues are part of each CDR3. D genes are given only for firm matches. Some rows mark clone size as missing; the rest say once, few, many or name a class of expanded clone.

>-|TRBV29-1|-|TRBJ2-7
TGCAGCGTTTACAGCGACCGAAACGAGCAGTACTTC
CSVYSDRNEQYF
>-|TRBV5-8|-|TRBJ2-3
TGTGCCAGCAGCTTGGCGGCAGGGGCGGCAGATACGCAGTATTTT
CASSLAAGAADTQYF
>few|TRBV25-1|TRBD2|TRBJ2-2
TGTGCCAGCAGTGGGGTGACTAGCGAGACCGGGGAGCTGTTTTTT
CASSGVTSETGELFF
>many|TRBV6-1|-|TRBJ2-7
TGTGCCAGCAGGCGGACGGCGACCTACGAGCAGTACTTC
CASRRTATYEQYF
>-|TRBV29-1|-|TRBJ2-5
TGCAGCGTTGAGCGGCAGTACCAAGAGACCCAGTACTTC
CSVERQYQETQYF
>many|TRBV6-5|TRBD1|TRBJ1-1
TGTGCCAGCAGTTACCCAGGGGGAAGAGAAGCTTTCTTT
CASSYPGGREAFF
>-|TRBV4-3|TRBD2|TRBJ2-1
TGCGCCAGCAGCCCAGTCCCGGGACTAGCGTTAGGGCAGTTCTTC
CASSPVPGLALGQFF
>-|TRBV2|-|TRBJ1-6
TGTGCCAGCGGAGTTGGGGGGAGCGGATCACCCCTCCACTTT
CASGVGGSGSPLHF
>-|TRBV12-3/TRBV12-4|-|TRBJ2-2
TGTGCCAGCAGTTTCCGCCTACAGGAGGACACCGGGGAGCTGTTTTTT
CASSFRLQEDTGELFF
>few|TRBV28|-|TRBJ2-4
TGTGCCAGCAGAGTCAGGGGTATAGCCAAAAACATTCAGTACTTC
CASRVRGIAKNIQYF
>-|TRBV20-1|TRBD2|TRBJ2-7
TGCAGTGCAGACGGGACTACGAACTACGAGCAGTACTTC
CSADGTTNYEQYF
>-|TRBV25-1|-|TRBJ2-1
TGTGCCAGCAGTGAGGCCTCAAAAGTACATGAGCAGTTCTTC
CASSEASKVHEQFF
>-|TRBV7-6|-|TRBJ2-5
TGTGCCAGCAGCTTAAATAGGGTACAAGAGACCCAGTACTTC
CASSLNRVQETQYF
>-|TRBV25-1|-|TRBJ1-4
TGTGCCAGCAGTGAATTCGGGATGTCAAGTGAAAAACTGTTTTTT
CASSEFGMSSEKLFF
>-|TRBV30|-|TRBJ1-4
TGTGCCTCCCACGGAGGGGTGACGGGTGTTTTT
CASHGGVTGVF